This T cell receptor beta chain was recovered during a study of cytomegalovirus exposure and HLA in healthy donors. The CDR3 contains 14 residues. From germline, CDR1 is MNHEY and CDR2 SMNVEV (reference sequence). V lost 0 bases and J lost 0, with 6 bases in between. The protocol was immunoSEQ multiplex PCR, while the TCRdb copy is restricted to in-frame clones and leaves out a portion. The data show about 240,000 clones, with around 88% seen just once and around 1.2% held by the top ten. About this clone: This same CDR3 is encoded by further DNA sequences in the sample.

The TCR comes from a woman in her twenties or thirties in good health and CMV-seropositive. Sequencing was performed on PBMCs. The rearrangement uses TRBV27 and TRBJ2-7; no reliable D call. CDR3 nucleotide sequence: TGTGCCAGCAGTTTATCCGGTAGCTCCTACGAGCAGTACTTC. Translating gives CASSLSGSSYEQYF.